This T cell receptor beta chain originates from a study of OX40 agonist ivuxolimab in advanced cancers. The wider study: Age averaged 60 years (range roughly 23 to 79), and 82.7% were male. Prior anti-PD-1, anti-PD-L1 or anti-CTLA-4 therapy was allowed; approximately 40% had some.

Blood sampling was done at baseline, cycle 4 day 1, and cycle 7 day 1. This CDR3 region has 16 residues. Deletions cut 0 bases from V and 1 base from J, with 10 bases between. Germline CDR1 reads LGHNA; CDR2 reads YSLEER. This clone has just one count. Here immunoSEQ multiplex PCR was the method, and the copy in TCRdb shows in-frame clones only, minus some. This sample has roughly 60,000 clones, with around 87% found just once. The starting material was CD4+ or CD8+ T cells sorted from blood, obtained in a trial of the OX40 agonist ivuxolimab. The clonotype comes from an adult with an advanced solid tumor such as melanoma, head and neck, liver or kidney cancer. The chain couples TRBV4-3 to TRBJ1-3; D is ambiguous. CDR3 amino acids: CASSQDFGPSGNTIYF. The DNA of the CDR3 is TGCGCCAGCAGCCAAGATTTTGGGCCATCTGGAAACACCATATATTTT.